This record concerns one T cell receptor (beta chain) sequence. PCR was performed using 60 Vbeta and 13 Jbeta primers. TCRdb's table, derived via immunoSEQ multiplex PCR, lists solely in-frame clones and lacks some. The sample records tens of thousands of clones, 75% to 85% being singletons. These data come from a study of cytomegalovirus exposure and HLA in healthy donors. Study at large: In a previous analysis, some 110 million unique TCR beta sequences were found from 150 million to 200 million T cells.

Germline values: CDR1 LNHDA, CDR2 SQIVND (reference sequence). Trimming took 4 bases from V and 3 from J; bases not matched to a gene: 6. The CDR3 is 15 amino acids. The sample comprised PBMCs. The gene calls are TRBV19 and TRBJ2-5; the match to TRBD1 covers 9 bases. The sequence derives from a man aged 45 to 65 in good health and CMV-seropositive. The CDR3 sequence: CASSKSRDREETQYF. The CDR3 DNA is TGTGCCAGTAGTAAGTCCCGGGACAGGGAAGAGACCCAGTACTTC. Together with reference TRBV19 and TRBJ2-5, the CDR3 gives the full variable domain: DGGITQSPKYLFRKEGQNVTLSCEQNLNHDAMYWYRQDPGQGLRLIYYSQIVNDFQKGDIAEGYSVSREKKESFPLTVTSAQKNPTAFYLCASSKSRDREETQYFGPGTRLLVL.